This T cell receptor beta chain came from a study of cytomegalovirus exposure and HLA in healthy donors. Study-wide findings and caveats: A few CMV-associated chains were confirmed in vitro to be specific for CMV antigens. The study flagged around 150 TCR beta chains as cytomegalovirus-associated.

As concerns this clone: Its specificity is not known.

Primers included in the PCR were 60 Vbeta and 13 Jbeta primers. Method: immunoSEQ multiplex PCR; TCRdb's copy keeps in-frame clones and lacks some. This sample has about 150,000 clones, with around 70% found just once. The CDR3 contains 15 residues. Germline V gives CDR1 LGHNA, CDR2 YSLEER. The V and J ends lost 6 bases and 5 bases, in that order; junction bases with no gene match: 10. The clonotype comes from a young man in good health and CMV-seronegative. V is TRBV4-3 and J is TRBJ1-1; 9 bases are shared with TRBD1. The source material was PBMCs. The CDR3 loop is CASSPGYRGQTEAFF. The CDR3 nucleotides read TGCGCCAGCAGTCCAGGCTACAGGGGGCAGACTGAAGCTTTCTTT.